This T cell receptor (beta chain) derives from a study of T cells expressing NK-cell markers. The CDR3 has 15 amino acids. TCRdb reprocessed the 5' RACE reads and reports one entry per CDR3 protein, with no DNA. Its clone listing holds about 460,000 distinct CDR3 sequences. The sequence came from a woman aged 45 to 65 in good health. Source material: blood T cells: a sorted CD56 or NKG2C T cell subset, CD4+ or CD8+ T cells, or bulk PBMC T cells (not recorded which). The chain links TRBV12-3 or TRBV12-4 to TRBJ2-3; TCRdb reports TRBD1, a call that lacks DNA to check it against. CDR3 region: CASTPTQGITDTQYF.